Below, one T cell receptor beta chain is given with its context. Its target is not known. This entry is derived from a study of blood T cells in healthy people across ages. A J-beta primer mix and a sample-barcoded 5' primer were used in a second PCR of roughly 6 to 12 cycles. Using its own MiXCR run on the 5' RACE reads, TCRdb lists one record per CDR3 protein. The sample lists roughly 800,000 distinct CDR3 sequences; 20% to 25% were seen once. This CDR3 comprises 18 residues. The germline V gene has CDR1 SGHAT and CDR2 FQNNGV. Broader study findings: Any changes in expanded clonotypes were possibly confounded, as donor CMV status remained unknown.

The data also belong to a second study, concerning T cells of mothers and their children. From that study: The study sampled three healthy Caucasian mothers and their six children.

The receptor was derived from a boy aged 5 to 17 in good health. This sequence joins TRBV11-2 and TRBJ2-5; 10 bases fit TRBD1. The DNA end is more similar to TRBJ2-7, so the J call may be wrong. The specimen sequenced was blood. CDR3 loop: CASRAGTGDLGITYEQYF. In DNA, the CDR3 is TGTGCCAGCAGGGCCGGGACAGGGGACCTCGGGATCACCTACGAGCAGTACTTC.